These 30 T cell receptor beta chains share one sample of origin, sequenced in a study of control samples from healthy donors and cancer patients. The repertoire was sequenced with immunoSEQ multiplex PCR; TCRdb's copy has only in-frame clones and lacks some. The sample lists approximately 170,000 clones, 90% to 95% occurring once. Material for sequencing was blood. The receptor source for this set is a man aged 25-45 years in good health.

V and J are TRBV25-1 and TRBJ1-2; TRBD1 might be the D (6 bases). Germline V gives CDR1 MGHDK, CDR2 SYGVNS. CDR3 length: 14 amino acids. V lost 4 bases and J lost 6, with 15 bases in between. The CDR3 loop is CASSASDRSDGYTF. CDR3 nucleotide sequence: TGTGCCAGCAGTGCCTCGGACAGAAGCGATGGCTACACCTTC.

The chain is built from TRBV23-1 and TRBJ1-6; a weak D match, TRBD1 (5 bases). TRBV23-1 is filed as an ORF, its function uncertain. There are 16 residues in the CDR3. V was clipped by 8 bases and J by 2 bases, with 16 bases between them. The DNA of the CDR3 is TGCGCCAGCTGCGACACCCTGGGACCCTATAATTCACCCCTCCACTTT. Its translation is CASCDTLGPYNSPLHF.

The CDR3 DNA sequence: TGTGCCAGCAGCTTAATGATGGGGGATACGCAGTATTTT. It translates to CASSLMMGDTQYF. The chain couples TRBV11-3 to TRBJ2-3, with D hard to call. Trimming removed 2 bases from V and 6 bases from J, with 9 bases in between. Germline lookup yields CDR1 SGHNT and CDR2 YENEEA. This CDR3 is built from 13 residues. The full variable domain, with the rest looked up from reference TRBV11-3 and TRBJ2-3, is EAGVVQSPRYKIIEKKQPVAFWCNPISGHNTLYWYLQNLGQGPELLIRYENEEAVDDSQLPKDRFSAERLKGVDSTLKIQPAELGDSAVYLCASSLMMGDTQYFGPGTRLTVL.

V usage is TRBV29-1 and J usage is TRBJ1-1; 7 bases fit TRBD1. The CDR3 has 15 amino acids. The V gene end was trimmed by 1 base and the J gene end by 0 bases; junction bases not matched to a gene: 5. Germline V gene data show CDR1 as SQVTM and CDR2 as ANQGSEA. The CDR3 DNA reads as TGCAGCGTTGAAGGGGGGGACAGTCTGAACACTGAAGCTTTCTTT. It encodes CSVEGGDSLNTEAFF.

V is TRBV6-2 or TRBV6-3 and J is TRBJ2-7; maybe TRBD1 (6 bases). The germline CDR1 and CDR2 sequences are MNHEY and SVGEGT. The CDR3 loop spans 13 amino acids. The V end was cut by 5 bases, the J end by 2 bases, with 10 bases between. The chain's CDR3 is CASSRDIAYEQYF. The CDR3 nucleotides read TGTGCCAGCAGTAGGGACATTGCCTACGAGCAGTACTTC.

The rearrangement uses TRBV5-4 and TRBJ2-5, with 9 bases identical to TRBD2. The junction had 8 bases not matched to a gene; V was cut back by 3 bases and J by 5 bases. There are 15 residues in the CDR3. The germline gives CDR1 SGHNT, CDR2 YYREEE (reference sequence). The CDR3 loop is CASSSPGLAGETQYF. As DNA, the CDR3 is TGTGCCAGCAGCTCGCCGGGACTAGCTGGTGAGACCCAGTACTTC.

The chain joins TRBV6-4 to TRBJ1-5, with D unresolved. The CDR3 is made up of 19 amino acids. CDR1 is MRHNA, CDR2 SNTAGT, per germline. Trimming took 3 bases from V and 0 from J, leaving 21 bases between them. Here the CDR3 DNA reads TGTGCCAGCAGTGAGTTCCAGAGGGCTTCGGGTTATAGCAATCAGCCCCAGCATTTT. Translation: CASSEFQRASGYSNQPQHF.

The chain combines TRBV9 with TRBJ2-5, with a possible D match to TRBD1 (6 bases). V shed 0 bases and J shed 4 bases, with 7 bases lying between them. The CDR3 is made up of 13 amino acids. The V gene's germline CDR1 is SGDLS and CDR2 YYNGEE. For the CDR3, the DNA is TGTGCCAGCAGCGTAGACAGGGTAGAGACCCAGTACTTC. Its translation: CASSVDRVETQYF.

The V call is TRBV6-5, the J call TRBJ2-7; 7 nucleotides match TRBD1. The CDR3 runs 12 residues. V lost 7 bases, J lost 7 bases, and 7 bases stayed unmatched. In germline, CDR1 is MNHEY, CDR2 SVGAGI. The CDR3 region is CASKDRTGEQYF. CDR3 DNA: TGTGCCAGCAAGGACAGGACCGGGGAGCAGTACTTC.

In DNA, the CDR3 is TGTGCCAGCAGTCTGAACTCGGGCCTGGGAGGGGAAAAACTGTTTTTT. As protein: CASSLNSGLGGEKLFF. The rearrangement uses TRBV28 and TRBJ1-4; D remains unclear. V shed 5 bases and J shed 8 bases, with 21 bases lying between them. Per the germline V gene, CDR1 is MDHEN and CDR2 is SYDVKM. This CDR3 is 16 amino acids long. Full variable domain (rest looked up from reference TRBV28 and TRBJ1-4): DVKVTQSSRYLVKRTGEKVFLECVQDMDHENMFWYRQDPGLGLRLIYFSYDVKMKEKGDIPEGYSVSREKKERFSLILESASTNQTSMYLCASSLNSGLGGEKLFFGSGTQLSVL.

The chain uses TRBV18 and TRBJ1-2; D is possibly TRBD1 (6 bases). Trimming shortened V by 3 bases and J by 4 bases, and 9 bases separated the two germline ends. Germline V gene lookup returns CDR1 KGHSH and CDR2 LQKENI. The CDR3 runs 13 residues. CDR3 coding DNA: TGTGCCAGCTCACCTTGGGGGGCCTATGGCTACACCTTC. This encodes CASSPWGAYGYTF.

The gene calls are TRBV5-1 and TRBJ1-1; D remains ambiguous. With 4 bases removed from V and 1 base from J, the gap between germline ends came to 8 bases. Germline lookup yields CDR1 SGHRS and CDR2 YFSETQ. This CDR3 has 13 amino acids. As DNA, the CDR3 is TGCGCCAGCAGCCCACTCCAGAACACTGAAGCTTTCTTT. Translation gives CASSPLQNTEAFF.

The chain combines TRBV3-1 (or the pseudogene TRBV3-2) with TRBJ2-3; D remains ambiguous. This CDR3 comprises 15 residues. The V end lost 4 bases, the J end lost 1 base, and 12 bases lay between the germline ends. Germline CDR1 is LGHDT and CDR2 is YNNKEL (reference sequence). The CDR3 region has the DNA TGTGCCAGCAGCCCCAGAGCCGCCGGCACAGATACGCAGTATTTT. The encoded protein is CASSPRAAGTDTQYF.

V and J are TRBV9 and TRBJ1-1; TRBD1 is a possible D gene (5 bases). The CDR3 runs to 14 residues. From germline, CDR1 is SGDLS and CDR2 YYNGEE. V shed 1 base and J shed 1 base, with 8 bases lying between them. For the CDR3, the DNA is TGTGCCAGCAGCGTAAGTCAGGGGAACACTGAAGCTTTCTTT. Translation: CASSVSQGNTEAFF.

In its sample, this clone was seen a few times. The CDR3: CASSFGRSSSGNTIYF. As DNA, the CDR3 is TGTGCCAGCAGTTTCGGGCGTTCGAGTTCTGGAAACACCATATATTTT. V and J are TRBV28 and TRBJ1-3; no reliable D call. Germline-derived CDR1 and CDR2 are MDHEN and SYDVKM. Trimming removed 3 bases at V and 1 base at J, with 13 bases between. This CDR3 has 16 amino acids.

This clone occurred once. The chain links TRBV24-1 to TRBJ2-7, with D tentatively TRBD2 (6 bases). Germline V gives CDR1 KGHDR, CDR2 SFDVKD. The CDR3 has 17 residues. Trimming shortened V by 0 bases and J by 3 bases, and 17 bases separated the two germline ends. Here the CDR3 reads CATSDLRRRVTIYEQYF. CDR3 sequence (DNA): TGTGCCACCAGTGATTTGCGTCGGAGGGTTACCATCTACGAGCAGTACTTC.

The CDR3 sequence: CASSPGAGNTGELFF. CDR3 nucleotides: TGTGCCAGCAGCCCCGGGGCCGGAAACACCGGGGAGCTGTTTTTT. V gene TRBV7-2 combines with J gene TRBJ2-2, with D perhaps assigned TRBD1 or TRBD2 (5 bases each). CDR1 and CDR2 from the germline V gene are SGHTA and FQGNSA. Deletions cut 5 bases from V and 2 bases from J, with 12 bases between. The CDR3 runs 15 residues.

This clone was counted a few times. The chain couples TRBV7-2 to TRBJ2-1; no firm D call. Looked up from germline, CDR1 is SGHTA and CDR2 is FQGNSA. The CDR3 length is 15 residues. V shed 5 bases and J shed 8 bases, with 19 bases lying between them. The CDR3 region has the DNA TGTGCCAGCAGCCAACCTCTGGTCAGGTCCCATGAGCAGTTCTTC. Protein sequence: CASSQPLVRSHEQFF.

The chain combines TRBV10-1 with TRBJ1-5; 7 bases agree with TRBD1. CDR3 size: 13 residues. Germline V gene data show CDR1 as WNHNN and CDR2 as SYGVQD (reference sequence). Trimming cost V 5 bases and J 9 bases; bases outside gene matches: 7. The CDR3 loop reads CASSPDRFGPQHF. Written as DNA, the CDR3 is TGCGCCAGCAGTCCGGACAGGTTTGGGCCCCAGCATTTT.

V is TRBV28 and J is TRBJ2-7; D gene uncertain. The V end lost 6 bases, the J end lost 0 bases, and 6 bases lay between the germline ends. CDR1 and CDR2 (germline): MDHEN, SYDVKM. This CDR3 comprises 12 residues. The CDR3 sequence: CASSLSSYEQYF. The CDR3 DNA follows: TGTGCCAGCAGCCTTAGCTCCTACGAGCAGTACTTC.

The chain uses TRBV7-8 and TRBJ1-1; weak D call: TRBD1 (6 bases). Trimming removed 5 bases from V and 11 bases from J, with 15 bases in between. The CDR3 runs 12 residues. Germline CDR1 and CDR2: SGHVS and FQNEAQ. The CDR3 loop reads CASSTIQGGAFF. As DNA, the CDR3 is TGTGCCAGCAGCACTATACAGGGCGGCGCTTTCTTT.

This chain connects TRBV4-2 to TRBJ2-3, with D maybe TRBD2 (5 bases). Trimming took 1 base from V and 2 from J, leaving 13 bases between them. CDR3 length equals 16 residues. CDR1 is LGHNA, CDR2 YNFKEQ, per germline. The CDR3 sequence is CASSQGGWGVTDTQYF. The CDR3 DNA is TGTGCCAGCAGCCAAGGAGGGTGGGGTGTCACAGATACGCAGTATTTT.

The CDR3 nucleotides are TGTGCCAGCCGCCAAAAGGTGAACACTGAAGCTTTCTTT. It is translated as CASRQKVNTEAFF. The J gene is TRBJ1-1, the V gene TRBV25-1; D ambiguous. V shed 8 bases and J shed 0 bases, with 10 bases lying between them. The CDR3 spans 13 residues. Germline assignment: CDR1 MGHDK and CDR2 SYGVNS. The complete variable domain, with remaining parts taken from reference TRBV25-1 and TRBJ1-1, reads EADIYQTPRYLVIGTGKKITLECSQTMGHDKMYWYQQDPGMELHLIHYSYGVNSTEKGDLSSESTVSRIRTEHFPLTLESARPSHTSQYLCASRQKVNTEAFFGQGTRLTVV.

The chain employs TRBV12-3 or TRBV12-4 and TRBJ2-7; D is perhaps TRBD1 (7 bases). Trimming took off 8 bases at V and 0 bases at J, with 11 bases between the two ends. This CDR3 is 13 amino acids long. In nucleotides, the CDR3 is TGTGCCAGCCGGGGGACAGTCTCCTACGAGCAGTACTTC. As protein: CASRGTVSYEQYF.

The chain combines TRBV30 with TRBJ2-3; possibly TRBD2 for D (6 bases). There are 14 residues in the CDR3. The V end was cut by 1 base, the J end by 3 bases, with 11 bases between. Germline V gene lookup returns CDR1 GTSNPN and CDR2 SVGIG (reference sequence). The CDR3 is CAWSEGGDTDTQYF. The CDR3 coding sequence is TGTGCCTGGAGTGAGGGCGGGGATACAGATACGCAGTATTTT. The variable domain in full, with the rest retrieved from reference TRBV30 and TRBJ2-3, is SQTIHQWPATLVQPVGSPLSLECTVEGTSNPNLYWYRQAAGRGLQLLFYSVGIGQISSEVPQNLSASRPQDRQFILSSKKLLLSDSGFYLCAWSEGGDTDTQYFGPGTRLTVL.

The genes are TRBV19 and TRBJ2-2; the D is unclear. The CDR3 length is 14 residues. Germline V gene sequence: CDR1 LNHDA, CDR2 SQIVND (reference sequence). V gave up 3 bases and J gave up 3 bases, with 8 bases separating them. CDR3: CASSIGQHTGELFF. CDR3 in DNA: TGTGCCAGTAGTATTGGGCAGCACACCGGGGAGCTGTTTTTT.

This clone was seen only once. CDR3 protein: CASSPPPVSNEQYF. The CDR3 region has the DNA TGTGCCAGCTCACCACCCCCCGTCAGCAACGAGCAGTACTTC. J is TRBJ2-7 and V is TRBV18; no clear D. The CDR3 has 14 residues. Trimming left V 0 bases short and J 5 bases short, with 11 bases between. Looked up from germline, CDR1 is KGHSH and CDR2 is LQKENI.

The chain has TRBV7-2 and TRBJ2-3, with TRBD2 identical over 10 bases. The J segment lost 2 bases and the V segment lost 4 bases, leaving 6 bases of the junction unmatched. This CDR3 has 16 residues. Germline lookup yields CDR1 SGHTA and CDR2 FQGNSA. The CDR3 sequence is CASSSYSGGLTDTQYF. The CDR3 coding sequence is TGTGCCAGCAGCTCATATAGCGGGGGGCTCACAGATACGCAGTATTTT.

CDR3 in amino acids: CAISESKQTNEKLFF. CDR3 DNA: TGTGCCATCAGTGAGTCGAAGCAGACTAATGAAAAACTGTTTTTT. The gene calls are TRBV10-3 and TRBJ1-4; D is uncertain. V was shortened by 0 bases and J by 2 bases, with 7 bases between the two germline ends. Germline CDR1 ENHRY, CDR2 SYGVKD. There are 15 residues in the CDR3.

CDR3 nucleotide sequence: TGTGCCAGTAGTATGTTCTCTCTTGGGGGTTACACAGATACGCAGTATTTT. It yields the protein CASSMFSLGGYTDTQYF. The chain is built from TRBV19 and TRBJ2-3; D may match TRBD1 or TRBD2 (5 bases each). Trimming pared 3 bases from V and 2 bases from J, leaving 18 bases between. Germline V gene data show CDR1 as LNHDA and CDR2 as SQIVND (reference sequence). CDR3 length: 17 residues. Full variable domain (outside the CDR3, taken from reference TRBV19 and TRBJ2-3): DGGITQSPKYLFRKEGQNVTLSCEQNLNHDAMYWYRQDPGQGLRLIYYSQIVNDFQKGDIAEGYSVSREKKESFPLTVTSAQKNPTAFYLCASSMFSLGGYTDTQYFGPGTRLTVL.